The T cell receptor (beta chain) under discussion was sequenced for a study of T cell responses to AZD1222 COVID-19 vaccine. Study-wide results and limits: Females outnumbered males among donors, who were mostly white British; clonal diversity was possibly underestimated.

The V gene's germline CDR1 is LNHDA and CDR2 SQIVND (reference sequence). The length of the CDR3 is 14 residues. The V segment lost 5 bases and the J segment 2 bases; nucleotides outside the gene matches: 3. Using immunoSEQ multiplex PCR, the repertoire was profiled, and TCRdb retains in-frame clones only, with some absent. The profile covers under 110,000 clones, with around 91% appearing a single time and 7% to 9% taken by the ten largest. A remark on this clone: Its antigen remains unknown.

This chain links TRBV19 with TRBJ2-7; the match to TRBD1 covers 10 bases. The receptor was isolated from an adult who received the AZD1222 COVID-19 vaccine. Sequencing was performed on peripheral blood, taken 28 days after the second AZD1222 dose. CDR3 sequence reads: CASSPGQGTYEQYF. The CDR3 DNA reads as TGTGCCAGTAGTCCGGGACAGGGGACCTACGAGCAGTACTTC.